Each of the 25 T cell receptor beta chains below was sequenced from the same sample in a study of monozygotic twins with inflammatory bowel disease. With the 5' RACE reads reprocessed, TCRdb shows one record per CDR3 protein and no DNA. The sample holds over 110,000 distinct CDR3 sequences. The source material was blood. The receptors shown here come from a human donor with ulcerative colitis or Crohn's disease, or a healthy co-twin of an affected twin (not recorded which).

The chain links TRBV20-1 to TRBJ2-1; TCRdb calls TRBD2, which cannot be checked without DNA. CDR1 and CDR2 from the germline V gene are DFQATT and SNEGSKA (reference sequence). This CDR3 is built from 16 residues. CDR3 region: CSARSLKLRARNEQFF.

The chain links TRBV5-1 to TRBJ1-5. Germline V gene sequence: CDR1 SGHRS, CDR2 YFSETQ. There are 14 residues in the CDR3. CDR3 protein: CASSLEAGYQPQHF.

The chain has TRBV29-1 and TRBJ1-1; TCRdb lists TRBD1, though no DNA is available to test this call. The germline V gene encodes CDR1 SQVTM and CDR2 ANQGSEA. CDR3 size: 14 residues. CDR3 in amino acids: CSVDRTGEGTEAFF.

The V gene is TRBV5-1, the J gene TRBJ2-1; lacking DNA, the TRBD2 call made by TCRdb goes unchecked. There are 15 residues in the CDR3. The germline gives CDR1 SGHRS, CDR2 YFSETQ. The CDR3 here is CASSLNRPEGNEQFF.

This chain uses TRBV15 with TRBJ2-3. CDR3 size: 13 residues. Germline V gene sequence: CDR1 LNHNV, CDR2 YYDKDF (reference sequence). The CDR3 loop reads CATSRVDADTQYF. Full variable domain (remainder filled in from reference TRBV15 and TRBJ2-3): DAMVIQNPRYQVTQFGKPVTLSCSQTLNHNVMYWYQQKSSQAPKLLFHYYDKDFNNEADTPDNFQSRRPNTSFCFLDIRSPGLGDTAMYLCATSRVDADTQYFGPGTRLTVL.

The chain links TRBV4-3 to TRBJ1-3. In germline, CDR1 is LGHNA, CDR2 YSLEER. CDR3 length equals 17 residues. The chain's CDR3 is CASSQRAMRSSGNTIYF.

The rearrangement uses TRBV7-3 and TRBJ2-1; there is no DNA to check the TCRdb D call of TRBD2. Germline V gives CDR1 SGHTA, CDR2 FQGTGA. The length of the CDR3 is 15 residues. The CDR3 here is CASSLSAAGYNEQFF.

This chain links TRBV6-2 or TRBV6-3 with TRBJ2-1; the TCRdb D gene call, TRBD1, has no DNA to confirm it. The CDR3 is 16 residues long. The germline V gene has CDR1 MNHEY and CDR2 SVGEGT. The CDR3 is CASSYSSGGAGHEQFF.

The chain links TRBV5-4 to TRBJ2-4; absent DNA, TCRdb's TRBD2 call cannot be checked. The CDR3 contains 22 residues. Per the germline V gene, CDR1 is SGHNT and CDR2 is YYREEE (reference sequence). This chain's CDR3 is CASSLLSYVGTSGGLAKNIQYF.

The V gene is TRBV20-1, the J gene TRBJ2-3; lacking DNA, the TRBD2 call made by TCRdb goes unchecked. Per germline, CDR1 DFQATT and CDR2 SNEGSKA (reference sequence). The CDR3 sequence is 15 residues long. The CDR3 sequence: CSASGTSGSVDTQYF.

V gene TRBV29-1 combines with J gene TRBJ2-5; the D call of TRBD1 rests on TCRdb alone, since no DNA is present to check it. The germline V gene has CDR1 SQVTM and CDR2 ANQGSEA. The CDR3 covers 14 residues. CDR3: CSVDLGQAQETQYF.

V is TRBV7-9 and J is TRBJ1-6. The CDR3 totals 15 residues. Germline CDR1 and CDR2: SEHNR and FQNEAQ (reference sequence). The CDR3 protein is CASSDYGGGLSPLNF.

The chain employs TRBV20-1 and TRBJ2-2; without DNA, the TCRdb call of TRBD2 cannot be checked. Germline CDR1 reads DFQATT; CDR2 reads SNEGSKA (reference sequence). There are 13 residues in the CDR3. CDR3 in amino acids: CSLGPAGTGELFF.

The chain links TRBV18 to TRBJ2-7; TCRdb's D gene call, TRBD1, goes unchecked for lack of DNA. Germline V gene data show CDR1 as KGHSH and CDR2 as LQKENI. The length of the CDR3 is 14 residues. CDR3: CASSPWTETYEQYF.

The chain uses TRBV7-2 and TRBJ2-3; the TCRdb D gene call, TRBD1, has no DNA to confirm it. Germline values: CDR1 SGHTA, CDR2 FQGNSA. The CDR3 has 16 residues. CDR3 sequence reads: CASRFTGGSSTDTQYF.

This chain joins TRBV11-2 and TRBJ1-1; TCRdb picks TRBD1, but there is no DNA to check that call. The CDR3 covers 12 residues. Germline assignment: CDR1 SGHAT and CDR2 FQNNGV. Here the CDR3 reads CASSLQGTEAFF.

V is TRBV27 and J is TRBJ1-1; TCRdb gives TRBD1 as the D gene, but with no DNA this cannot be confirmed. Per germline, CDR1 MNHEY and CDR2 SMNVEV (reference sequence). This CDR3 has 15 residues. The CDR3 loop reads CASSLSSQGRYEAFF.

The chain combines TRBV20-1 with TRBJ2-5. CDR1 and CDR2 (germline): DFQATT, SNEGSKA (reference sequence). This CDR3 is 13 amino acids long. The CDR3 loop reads CSAPWGTKETQYF.

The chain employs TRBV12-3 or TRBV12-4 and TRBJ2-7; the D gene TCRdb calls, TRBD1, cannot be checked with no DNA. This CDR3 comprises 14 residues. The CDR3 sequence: CASNSGTVKSQQYF.

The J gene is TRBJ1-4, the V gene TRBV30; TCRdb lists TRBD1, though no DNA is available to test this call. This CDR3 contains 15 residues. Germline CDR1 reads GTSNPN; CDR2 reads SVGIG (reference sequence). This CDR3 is CAWTRSTGGNEKLFF.

The CDR3 reads CASSPPPEGYGYTF. J is TRBJ1-2 and V is TRBV18. The CDR3 is 14 amino acids. Germline V gene sequence: CDR1 KGHSH, CDR2 LQKENI. The full variable domain, rest sourced from reference TRBV18 and TRBJ1-2, is NAGVMQNPRHLVRRRGQEARLRCSPMKGHSHVYWYRQLPEEGLKFMVYLQKENIIDESGMPKERFSAEFPKEGPSILRIQQVVRGDSAAYFCASSPPPEGYGYTFGSGTRLTVV.

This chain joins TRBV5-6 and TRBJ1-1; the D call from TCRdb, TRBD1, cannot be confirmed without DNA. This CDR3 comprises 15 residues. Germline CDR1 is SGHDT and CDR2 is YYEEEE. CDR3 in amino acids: CASSPDRSWGTEAFF.

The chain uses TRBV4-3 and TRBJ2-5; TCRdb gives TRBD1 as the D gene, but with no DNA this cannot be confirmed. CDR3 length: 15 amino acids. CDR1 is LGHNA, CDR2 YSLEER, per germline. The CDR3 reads CASSQVLLRGETQYF.

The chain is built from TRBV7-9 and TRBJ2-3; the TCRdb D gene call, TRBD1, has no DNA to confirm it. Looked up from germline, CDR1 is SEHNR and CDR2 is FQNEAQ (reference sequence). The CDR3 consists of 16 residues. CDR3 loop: CASSHGGVIPLDTQYF.

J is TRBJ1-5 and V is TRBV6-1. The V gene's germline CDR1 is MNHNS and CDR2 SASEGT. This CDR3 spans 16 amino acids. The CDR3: CASRSLDFQDHQPQHF.